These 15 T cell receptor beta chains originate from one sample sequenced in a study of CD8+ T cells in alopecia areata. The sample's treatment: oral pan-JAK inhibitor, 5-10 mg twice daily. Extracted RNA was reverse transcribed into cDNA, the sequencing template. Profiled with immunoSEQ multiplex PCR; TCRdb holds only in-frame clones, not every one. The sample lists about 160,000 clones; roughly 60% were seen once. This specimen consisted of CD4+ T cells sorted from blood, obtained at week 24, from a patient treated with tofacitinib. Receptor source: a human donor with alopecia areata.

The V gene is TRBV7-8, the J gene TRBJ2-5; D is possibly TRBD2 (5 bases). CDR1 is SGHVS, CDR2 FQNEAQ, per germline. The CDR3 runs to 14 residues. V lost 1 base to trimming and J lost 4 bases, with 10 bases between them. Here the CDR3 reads CASSLVGGGETQYF. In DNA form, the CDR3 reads TGTGCCAGCAGCTTAGTTGGAGGAGGAGAGACCCAGTACTTC.

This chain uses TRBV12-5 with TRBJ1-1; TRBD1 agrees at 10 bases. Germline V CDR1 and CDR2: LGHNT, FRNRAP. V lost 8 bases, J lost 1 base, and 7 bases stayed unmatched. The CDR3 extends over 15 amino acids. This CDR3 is CASTDRGLTNTEAFF. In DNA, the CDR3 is TGTGCTAGTACCGACAGGGGGCTAACGAACACTGAAGCTTTCTTT.

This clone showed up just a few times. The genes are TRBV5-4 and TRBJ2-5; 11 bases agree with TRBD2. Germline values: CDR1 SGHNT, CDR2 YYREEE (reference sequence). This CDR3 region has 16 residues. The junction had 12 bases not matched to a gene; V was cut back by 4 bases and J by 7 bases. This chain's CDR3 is CASSQGSGGESRTQYF. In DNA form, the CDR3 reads TGTGCCAGCAGCCAGGGTAGCGGGGGGGAATCACGGACCCAGTACTTC. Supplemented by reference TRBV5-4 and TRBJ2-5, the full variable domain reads ETGVTQSPTHLIKTRGQQVTLRCSSQSGHNTVSWYQQALGQGPQFIFQYYREEENGRGNFPPRFSGLQFPNYSSELNVNALELDDSALYLCASSQGSGGESRTQYFGPGTRLLVL.

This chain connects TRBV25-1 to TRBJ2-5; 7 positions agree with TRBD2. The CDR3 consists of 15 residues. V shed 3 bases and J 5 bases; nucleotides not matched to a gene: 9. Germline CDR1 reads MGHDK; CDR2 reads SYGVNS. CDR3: CASSEGGLGSETQYF. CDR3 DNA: TGTGCCAGCAGTGAGGGAGGACTAGGGAGTGAGACCCAGTACTTC.

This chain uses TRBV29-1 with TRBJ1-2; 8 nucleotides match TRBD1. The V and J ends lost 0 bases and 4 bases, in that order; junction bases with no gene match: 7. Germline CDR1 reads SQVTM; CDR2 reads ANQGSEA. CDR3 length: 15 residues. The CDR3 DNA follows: TGCAGCGTTGAAGAGGGCGGGACAGGTCTCTATGGCTACACCTTC. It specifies CSVEEGGTGLYGYTF.

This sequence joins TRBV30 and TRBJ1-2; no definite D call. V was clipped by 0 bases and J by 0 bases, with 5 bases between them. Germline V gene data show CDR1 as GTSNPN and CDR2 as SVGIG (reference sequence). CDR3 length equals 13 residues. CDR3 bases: TGTGCCTGGAGTGTAGATCCTAACTATGGCTACACCTTC. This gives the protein CAWSVDPNYGYTF.

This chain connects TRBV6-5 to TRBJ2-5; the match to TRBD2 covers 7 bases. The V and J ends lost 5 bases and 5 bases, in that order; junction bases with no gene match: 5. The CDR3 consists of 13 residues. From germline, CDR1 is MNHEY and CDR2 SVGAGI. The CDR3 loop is CASSPREGETQYF. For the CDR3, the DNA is TGTGCCAGCAGTCCTAGGGAGGGGGAGACCCAGTACTTC.

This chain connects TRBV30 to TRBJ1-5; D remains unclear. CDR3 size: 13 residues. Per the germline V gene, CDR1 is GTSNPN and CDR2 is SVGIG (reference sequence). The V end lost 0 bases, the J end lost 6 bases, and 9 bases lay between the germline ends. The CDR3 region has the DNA TGTGCCTGGAGTGTATCGGTCGGTCAGCCCCAGCATTTT. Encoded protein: CAWSVSVGQPQHF.

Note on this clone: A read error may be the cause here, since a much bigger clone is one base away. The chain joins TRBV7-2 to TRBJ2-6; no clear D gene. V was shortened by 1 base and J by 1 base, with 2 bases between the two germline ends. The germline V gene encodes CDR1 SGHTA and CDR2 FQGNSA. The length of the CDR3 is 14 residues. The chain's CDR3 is CASSLGSGANVLTF. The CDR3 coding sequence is TGTGCCAGCAGCTTAGGGTCTGGGGCCAACGTCCTGACTTTC.

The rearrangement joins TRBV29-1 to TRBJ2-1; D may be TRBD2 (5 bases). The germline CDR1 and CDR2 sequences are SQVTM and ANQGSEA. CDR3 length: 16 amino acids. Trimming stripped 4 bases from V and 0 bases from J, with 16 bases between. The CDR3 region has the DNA TGCAGCGTTGGGAAGAGGCTAGCAGGCTCCTACAATGAGCAGTTCTTC. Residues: CSVGKRLAGSYNEQFF.

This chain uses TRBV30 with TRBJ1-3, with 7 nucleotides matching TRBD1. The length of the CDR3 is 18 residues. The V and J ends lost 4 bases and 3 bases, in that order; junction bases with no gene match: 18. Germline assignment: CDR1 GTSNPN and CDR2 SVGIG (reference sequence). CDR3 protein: CAWTSRTGWNSDGNTIYF. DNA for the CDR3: TGTGCCTGGACCTCAAGGACAGGATGGAATAGTGATGGAAACACCATATATTTT.

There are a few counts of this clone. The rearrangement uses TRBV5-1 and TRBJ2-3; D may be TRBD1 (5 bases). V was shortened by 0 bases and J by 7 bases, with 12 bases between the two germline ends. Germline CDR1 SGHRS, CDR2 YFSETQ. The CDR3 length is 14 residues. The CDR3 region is CASSLEGHLNTQYF. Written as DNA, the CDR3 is TGCGCCAGCAGCTTGGAGGGGCATTTAAATACGCAGTATTTT. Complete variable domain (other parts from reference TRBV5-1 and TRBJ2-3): KAGVTQTPRYLIKTRGQQVTLSCSPISGHRSVSWYQQTPGQGLQFLFEYFSETQRNKGNFPGRFSGRQFSNSRSEMNVSTLELGDSALYLCASSLEGHLNTQYFGPGTRLTVL.

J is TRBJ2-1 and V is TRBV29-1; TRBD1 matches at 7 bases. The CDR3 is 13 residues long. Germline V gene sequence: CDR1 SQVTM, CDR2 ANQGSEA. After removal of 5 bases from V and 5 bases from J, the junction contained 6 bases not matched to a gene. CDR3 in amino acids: CSVYRDSNNEQFF. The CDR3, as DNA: TGCAGCGTTTACCGGGACAGCAACAATGAGCAGTTCTTC.

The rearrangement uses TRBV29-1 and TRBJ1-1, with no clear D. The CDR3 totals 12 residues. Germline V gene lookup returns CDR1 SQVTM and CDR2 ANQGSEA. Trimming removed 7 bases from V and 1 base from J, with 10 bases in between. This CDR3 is CSGWSSNTEAFF. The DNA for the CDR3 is TGCAGCGGGTGGAGTTCGAACACTGAAGCTTTCTTT.

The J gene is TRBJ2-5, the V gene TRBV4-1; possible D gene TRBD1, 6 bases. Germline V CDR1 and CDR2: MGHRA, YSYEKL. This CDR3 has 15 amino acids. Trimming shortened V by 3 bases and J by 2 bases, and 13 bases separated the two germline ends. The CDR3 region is CASSHLGQSQETQYF. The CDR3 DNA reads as TGCGCCAGCAGCCACCTAGGACAGTCACAAGAGACCCAGTACTTC.